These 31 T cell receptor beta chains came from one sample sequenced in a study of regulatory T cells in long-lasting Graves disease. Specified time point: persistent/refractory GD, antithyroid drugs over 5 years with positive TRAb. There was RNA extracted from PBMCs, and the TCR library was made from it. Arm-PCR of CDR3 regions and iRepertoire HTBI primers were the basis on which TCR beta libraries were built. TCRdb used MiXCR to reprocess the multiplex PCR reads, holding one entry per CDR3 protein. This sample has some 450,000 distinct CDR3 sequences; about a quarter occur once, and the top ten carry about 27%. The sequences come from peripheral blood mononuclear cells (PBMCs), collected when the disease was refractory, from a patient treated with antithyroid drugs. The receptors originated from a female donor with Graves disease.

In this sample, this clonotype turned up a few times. The CDR3 reads CASRGTGGGGELFF. The CDR3 DNA reads TGTGCCAGCAGGGGGACAGGAGGCGGCGGGGAGCTGTTTTTT. This rearrangement joins TRBV2 to TRBJ2-2; the match to TRBD1 covers 8 bases. The CDR3 is 14 residues long. Germline V gene lookup returns CDR1 SNHLY and CDR2 FYNNEI. J lost 7 bases, V lost 6 bases, and 7 bases had no gene match.

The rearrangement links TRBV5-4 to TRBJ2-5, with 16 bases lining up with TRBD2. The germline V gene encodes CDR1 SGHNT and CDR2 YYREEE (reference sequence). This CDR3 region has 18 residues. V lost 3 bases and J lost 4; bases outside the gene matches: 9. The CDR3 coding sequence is TGTGCCAGCAGCTCGGGACTAGCGGGAGGGCCGTCCCCAGAGACCCAGTACTTC. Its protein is CASSSGLAGGPSPETQYF. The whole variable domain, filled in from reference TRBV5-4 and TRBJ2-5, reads ETGVTQSPTHLIKTRGQQVTLRCSSQSGHNTVSWYQQALGQGPQFIFQYYREEENGRGNFPPRFSGLQFPNYSSELNVNALELDDSALYLCASSSGLAGGPSPETQYFGPGTRLLVL.

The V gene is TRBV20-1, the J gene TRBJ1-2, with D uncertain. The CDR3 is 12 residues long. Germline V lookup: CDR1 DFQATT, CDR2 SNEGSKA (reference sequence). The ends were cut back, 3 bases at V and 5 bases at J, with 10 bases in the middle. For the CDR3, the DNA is TGCAGTGCTAGCGCCTCCGCTTATGGCTACACCTTC. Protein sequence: CSASASAYGYTF.

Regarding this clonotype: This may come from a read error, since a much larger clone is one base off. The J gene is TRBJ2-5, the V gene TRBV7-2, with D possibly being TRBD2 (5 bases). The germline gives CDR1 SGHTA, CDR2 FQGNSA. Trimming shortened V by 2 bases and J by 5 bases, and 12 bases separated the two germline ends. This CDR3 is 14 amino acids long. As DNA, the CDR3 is TGTGCCAGCAGCTTATGTGGAGGTCGGGAGACCCAGTACTTC. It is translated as CASSLCGGRETQYF. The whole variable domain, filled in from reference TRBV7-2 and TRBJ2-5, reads GAGVSQSPSNKVTEKGKDVELRCDPISGHTALYWYRQSLGQGLEFLIYFQGNSAPDKSGLPSDRFSAERTGGSVSTLTIQRTQQEDSAVYLCASSLCGGRETQYFGPGTRLLVL.

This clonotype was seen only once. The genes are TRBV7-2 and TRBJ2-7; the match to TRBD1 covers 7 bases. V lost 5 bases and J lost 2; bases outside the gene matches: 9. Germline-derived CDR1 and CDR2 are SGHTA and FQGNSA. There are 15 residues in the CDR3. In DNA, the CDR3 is TGTGCCAGCAGCCCCAGTACAGGGGTACCCTACGAGCAGTACTTC. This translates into CASSPSTGVPYEQYF. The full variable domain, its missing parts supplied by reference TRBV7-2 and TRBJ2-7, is GAGVSQSPSNKVTEKGKDVELRCDPISGHTALYWYRQSLGQGLEFLIYFQGNSAPDKSGLPSDRFSAERTGGSVSTLTIQRTQQEDSAVYLCASSPSTGVPYEQYFGPGTRLTVT.

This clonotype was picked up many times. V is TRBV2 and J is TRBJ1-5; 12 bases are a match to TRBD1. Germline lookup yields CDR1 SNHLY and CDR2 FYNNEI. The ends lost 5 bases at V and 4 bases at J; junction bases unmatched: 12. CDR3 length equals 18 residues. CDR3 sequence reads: CASSIQGTGGVLNQPQHF. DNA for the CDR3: TGTGCCAGCAGTATCCAAGGGACAGGGGGCGTTTTGAATCAGCCCCAGCATTTT.

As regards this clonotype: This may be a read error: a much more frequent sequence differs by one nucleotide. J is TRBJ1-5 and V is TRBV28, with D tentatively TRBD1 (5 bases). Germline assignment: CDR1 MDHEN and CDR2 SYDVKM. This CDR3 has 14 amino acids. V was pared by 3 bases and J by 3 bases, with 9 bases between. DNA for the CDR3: TGTGCCAGCAGTTTTGACAGTTACAATCAGCCCCAGCATTTT. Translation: CASSFDSYNQPQHF. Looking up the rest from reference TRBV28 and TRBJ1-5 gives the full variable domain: DVKVTQSSRYLVKRTGEKVFLECVQDMDHENMFWYRQDPGLGLRLIYFSYDVKMKEKGDIPEGYSVSREKKERFSLILESASTNQTSMYLCASSFDSYNQPQHFGDGTRLSIL.

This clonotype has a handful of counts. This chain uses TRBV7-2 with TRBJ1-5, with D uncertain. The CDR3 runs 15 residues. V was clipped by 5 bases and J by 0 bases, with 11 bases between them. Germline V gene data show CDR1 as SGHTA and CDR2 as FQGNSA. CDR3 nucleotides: TGTGCCAGCAGCCAGGACCCAAATAGCAATCAGCCCCAGCATTTT. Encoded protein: CASSQDPNSNQPQHF.

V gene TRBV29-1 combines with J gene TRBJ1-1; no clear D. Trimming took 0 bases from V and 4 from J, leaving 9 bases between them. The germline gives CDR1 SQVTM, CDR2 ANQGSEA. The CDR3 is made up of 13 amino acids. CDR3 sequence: CSVEDHGGTEAFF. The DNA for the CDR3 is TGCAGCGTTGAAGATCACGGCGGCACTGAAGCTTTCTTT. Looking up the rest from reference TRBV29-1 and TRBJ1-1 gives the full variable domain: SAVISQKPSRDICQRGTSLTIQCQVDSQVTMMFWYRQQPGQSLTLIATANQGSEATYESGFVIDKFPISRPNLTFSTLTVSNMSPEDSSIYLCSVEDHGGTEAFFGQGTRLTVV.

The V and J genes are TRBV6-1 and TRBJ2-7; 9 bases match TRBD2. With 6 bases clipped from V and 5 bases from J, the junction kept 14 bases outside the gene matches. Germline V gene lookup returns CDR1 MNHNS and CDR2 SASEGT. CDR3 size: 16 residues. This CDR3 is CASSHALAGMTHEQYF. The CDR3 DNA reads TGTGCCAGCAGCCATGCTCTAGCGGGAATGACTCACGAGCAGTACTTC.

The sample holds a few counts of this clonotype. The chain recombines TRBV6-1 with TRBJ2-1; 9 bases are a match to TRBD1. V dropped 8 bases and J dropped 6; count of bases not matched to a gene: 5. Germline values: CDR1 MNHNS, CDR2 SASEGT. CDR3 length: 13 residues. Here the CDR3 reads CASAPGQGNEQFF. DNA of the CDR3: TGTGCCAGCGCACCGGGACAGGGCAATGAGCAGTTCTTC.

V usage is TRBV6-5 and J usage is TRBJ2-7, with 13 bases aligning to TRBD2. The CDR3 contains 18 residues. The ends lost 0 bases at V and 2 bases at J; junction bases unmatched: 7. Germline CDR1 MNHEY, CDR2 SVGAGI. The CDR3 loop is CASSYSKGLAGLAYEQYF. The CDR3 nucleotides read TGTGCCAGCAGTTACTCGAAGGGACTAGCGGGACTCGCCTACGAGCAGTACTTC.

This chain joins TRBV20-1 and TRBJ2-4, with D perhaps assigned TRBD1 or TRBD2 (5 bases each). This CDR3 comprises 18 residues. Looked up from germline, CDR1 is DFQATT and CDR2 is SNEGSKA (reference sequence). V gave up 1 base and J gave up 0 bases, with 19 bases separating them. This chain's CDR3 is CSARGGFGSLLAKNIQYF. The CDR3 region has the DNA TGCAGTGCTAGAGGGGGGTTTGGCTCCCTCCTAGCCAAAAACATTCAGTACTTC.

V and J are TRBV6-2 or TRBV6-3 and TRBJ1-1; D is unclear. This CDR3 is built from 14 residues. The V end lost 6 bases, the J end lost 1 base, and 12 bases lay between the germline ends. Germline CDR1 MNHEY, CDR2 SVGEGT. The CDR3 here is CASRTNRGNTEAFF. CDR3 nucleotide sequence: TGTGCCAGCAGAACGAATCGGGGGAACACTGAAGCTTTCTTT.

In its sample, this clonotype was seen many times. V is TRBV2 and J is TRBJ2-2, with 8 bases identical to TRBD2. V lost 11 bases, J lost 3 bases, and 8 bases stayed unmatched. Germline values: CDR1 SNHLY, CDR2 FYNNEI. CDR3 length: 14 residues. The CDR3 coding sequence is TGTGCCTCCGGGACTAGTTGGGACACCGGGGAGCTGTTTTTT. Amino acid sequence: CASGTSWDTGELFF. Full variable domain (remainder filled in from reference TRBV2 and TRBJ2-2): EPEVTQTPSHQVTQMGQEVILRCVPISNHLYFYWYRQILGQKVEFLVSFYNNEISEKSEIFDDQFSVERPDGSNFTLKIRSTKLEDSAMYFCASGTSWDTGELFFGEGSRLTVL.

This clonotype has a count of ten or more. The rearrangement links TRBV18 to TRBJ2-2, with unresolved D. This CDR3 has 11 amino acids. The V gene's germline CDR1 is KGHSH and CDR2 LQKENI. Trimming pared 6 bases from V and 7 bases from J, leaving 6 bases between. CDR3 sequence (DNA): TGTGCCAGCTCGCGTAACGGGGAGCTGTTTTTT. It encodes CASSRNGELFF.

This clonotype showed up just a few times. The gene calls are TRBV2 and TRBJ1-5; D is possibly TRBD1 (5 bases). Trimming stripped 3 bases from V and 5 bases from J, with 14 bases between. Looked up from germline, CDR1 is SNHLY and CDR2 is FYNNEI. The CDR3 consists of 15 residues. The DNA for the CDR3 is TGTGCCAGCAGTGACGGTACAGGATACCATCAGCCCCAGCATTTT. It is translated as CASSDGTGYHQPQHF. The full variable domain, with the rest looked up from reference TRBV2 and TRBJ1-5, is EPEVTQTPSHQVTQMGQEVILRCVPISNHLYFYWYRQILGQKVEFLVSFYNNEISEKSEIFDDQFSVERPDGSNFTLKIRSTKLEDSAMYFCASSDGTGYHQPQHFGDGTRLSIL.

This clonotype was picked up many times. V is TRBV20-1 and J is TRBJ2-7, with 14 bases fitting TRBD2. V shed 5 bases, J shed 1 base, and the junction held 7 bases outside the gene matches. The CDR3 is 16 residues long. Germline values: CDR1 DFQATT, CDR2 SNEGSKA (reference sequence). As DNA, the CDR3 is TGCAGTGCTGAGGGGACTAGCGGGAGCCCGTCCTACGAGCAGTACTTC. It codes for CSAEGTSGSPSYEQYF.

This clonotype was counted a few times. This CDR3 reads CASSLMGFNDQPQHF. CDR3 nucleotides: TGCGCCAGCAGCTTAATGGGGTTTAACGATCAGCCCCAGCATTTT. J is TRBJ1-5 and V is TRBV5-1; D unclear. The CDR3 runs 15 residues. The germline V and J ends were trimmed by 2 bases and 5 bases, with 14 bases remaining between them. Germline CDR1 SGHRS, CDR2 YFSETQ. Together with reference TRBV5-1 and TRBJ1-5, the CDR3 gives the full variable domain: KAGVTQTPRYLIKTRGQQVTLSCSPISGHRSVSWYQQTPGQGLQFLFEYFSETQRNKGNFPGRFSGRQFSNSRSEMNVSTLELGDSALYLCASSLMGFNDQPQHFGDGTRLSIL.

The CDR3 DNA is TGCAGTGCTAGAGATCGGGACAGCGGGATGATCTCCTACGAGCAGTACTTC. It encodes CSARDRDSGMISYEQYF. J is TRBJ2-7 and V is TRBV20-1; D assignment may be TRBD1 or TRBD2 (7 bases each). This CDR3 has 17 residues. Germline V gene sequence: CDR1 DFQATT, CDR2 SNEGSKA (reference sequence). With 0 bases removed from V and 0 bases from J, the gap between germline ends came to 18 bases.

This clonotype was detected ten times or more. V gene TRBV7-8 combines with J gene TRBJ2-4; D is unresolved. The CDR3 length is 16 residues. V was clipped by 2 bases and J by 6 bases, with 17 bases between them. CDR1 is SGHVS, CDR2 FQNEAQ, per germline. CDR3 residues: CASSLTDPTRGNIQYF. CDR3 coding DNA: TGTGCCAGCAGCTTAACGGACCCGACCCGAGGAAACATTCAGTACTTC.

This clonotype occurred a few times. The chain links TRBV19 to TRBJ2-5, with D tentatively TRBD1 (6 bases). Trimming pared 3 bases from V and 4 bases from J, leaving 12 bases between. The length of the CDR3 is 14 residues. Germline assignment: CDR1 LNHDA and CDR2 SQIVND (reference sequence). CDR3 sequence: CASSIGQGSETQYF. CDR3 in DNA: TGTGCCAGTAGTATTGGGCAGGGGTCAGAGACCCAGTACTTC.

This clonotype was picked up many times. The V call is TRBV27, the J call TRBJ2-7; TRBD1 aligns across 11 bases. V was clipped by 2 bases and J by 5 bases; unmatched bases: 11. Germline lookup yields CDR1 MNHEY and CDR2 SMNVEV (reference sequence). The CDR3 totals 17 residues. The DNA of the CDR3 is TGTGCCAGCAGTTTAGCCCCAGGACAGGGGGCCTTCGACGAGCAGTACTTC. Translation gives CASSLAPGQGAFDEQYF.

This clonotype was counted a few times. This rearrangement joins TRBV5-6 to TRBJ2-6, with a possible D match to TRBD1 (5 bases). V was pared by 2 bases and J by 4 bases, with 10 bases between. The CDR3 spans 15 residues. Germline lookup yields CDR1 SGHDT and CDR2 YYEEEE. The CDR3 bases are TGTGCCAGCAGCTTCAGGGTGCCGGGGGCCAACGTCCTGACTTTC. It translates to CASSFRVPGANVLTF.

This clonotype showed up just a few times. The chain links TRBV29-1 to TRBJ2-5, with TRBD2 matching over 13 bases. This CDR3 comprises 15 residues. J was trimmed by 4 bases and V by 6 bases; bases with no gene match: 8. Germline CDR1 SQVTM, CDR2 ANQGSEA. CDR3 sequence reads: CSVETGTSGTETQYF. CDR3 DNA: TGCAGCGTGGAAACCGGGACTAGCGGGACAGAGACCCAGTACTTC. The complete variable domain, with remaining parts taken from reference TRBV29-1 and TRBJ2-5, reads SAVISQKPSRDICQRGTSLTIQCQVDSQVTMMFWYRQQPGQSLTLIATANQGSEATYESGFVIDKFPISRPNLTFSTLTVSNMSPEDSSIYLCSVETGTSGTETQYFGPGTRLLVL.

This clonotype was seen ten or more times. The CDR3 loop reads CASSEATGELFF. In DNA form, the CDR3 reads TGTGCCAGCAGCGAAGCCACCGGGGAGCTGTTTTTT. This chain joins TRBV28 and TRBJ2-2; D gene ambiguous. V shed 6 bases and J shed 4 bases, with 6 bases lying between them. CDR1 is MDHEN, CDR2 SYDVKM, per germline. The CDR3 runs 12 residues.

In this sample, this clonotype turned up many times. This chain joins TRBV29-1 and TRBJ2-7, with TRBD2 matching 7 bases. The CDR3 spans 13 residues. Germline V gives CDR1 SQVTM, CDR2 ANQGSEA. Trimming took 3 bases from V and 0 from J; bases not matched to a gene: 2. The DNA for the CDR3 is TGCAGCGTTGAGCGGGGGAACTCCTACGAGCAGTACTTC. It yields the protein CSVERGNSYEQYF.

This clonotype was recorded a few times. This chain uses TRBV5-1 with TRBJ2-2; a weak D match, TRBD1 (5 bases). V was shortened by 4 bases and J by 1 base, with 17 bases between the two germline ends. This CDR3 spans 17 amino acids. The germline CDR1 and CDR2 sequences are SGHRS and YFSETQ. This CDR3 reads CASSLITDSLNTGELFF. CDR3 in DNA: TGCGCCAGCAGCCTTATAACCGACAGCCTGAACACCGGGGAGCTGTTTTTT.

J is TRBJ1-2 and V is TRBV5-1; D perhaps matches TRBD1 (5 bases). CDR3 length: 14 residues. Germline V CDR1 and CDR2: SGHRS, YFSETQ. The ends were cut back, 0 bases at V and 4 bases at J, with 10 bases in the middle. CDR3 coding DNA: TGCGCCAGCAGCTTGGCCGGGGGTACCTATGGCTACACCTTC. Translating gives CASSLAGGTYGYTF.

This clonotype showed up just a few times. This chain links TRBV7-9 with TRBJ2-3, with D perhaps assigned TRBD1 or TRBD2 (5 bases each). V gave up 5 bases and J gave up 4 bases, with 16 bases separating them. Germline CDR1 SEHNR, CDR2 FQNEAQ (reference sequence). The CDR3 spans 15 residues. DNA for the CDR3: TGTGCCAGCAGCCCGACCCCCCGGGACGCAGATACGCAGTATTTT. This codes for CASSPTPRDADTQYF. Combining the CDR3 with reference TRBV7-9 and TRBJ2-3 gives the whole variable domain DTGVSQNPRHKITKRGQNVTFRCDPISEHNRLYWYRQTLGQGPEFLTYFQNEAQLEKSRLLSDRFSAERPKGSFSTLEIQRTEQGDSAMYLCASSPTPRDADTQYFGPGTRLTVL.

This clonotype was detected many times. In nucleotides, the CDR3 is TGTGCCAGCAGCTTAACCCAGGGGTTTCAGCCCCAGCATTTT. Translation gives CASSLTQGFQPQHF. This sequence joins TRBV7-2 and TRBJ1-5; possibly TRBD1 for D (6 bases). CDR1 is SGHTA, CDR2 FQGNSA, per germline. CDR3 length: 14 amino acids. V lost 2 bases and J lost 6, with 11 bases in between. Filled out from reference TRBV7-2 and TRBJ1-5, the complete variable domain reads GAGVSQSPSNKVTEKGKDVELRCDPISGHTALYWYRQSLGQGLEFLIYFQGNSAPDKSGLPSDRFSAERTGGSVSTLTIQRTQQEDSAVYLCASSLTQGFQPQHFGDGTRLSIL.